The 14 T cell receptor beta chains below come from one sample, sequenced in a study of breast tumors, draining lymph nodes, adjacent tissues. TCRdb independently ran MiXCR on the multiplex PCR reads; one entry per CDR3 protein. Altogether 83,000 or so distinct CDR3 sequences are present, about 21% being singletons, with the ten largest covering 2% to 2.5%. Samples came from axillary lymph nodes draining the breast cancer. The specimen sequenced was axillary lymph node tissue. These receptors were taken from a female donor with breast cancer. Some clones in this sample may be carry-over from other donors' samples.

This chain links TRBV12-3 or TRBV12-4 with TRBJ1-2; 7 bases map to TRBD1. Trimming at V came to 5 bases and at J to 4 bases, leaving 4 bases not matched to a gene. The CDR3 covers 13 residues. CDR3 region: CASSTDRLYGYTF. CDR3 sequence (DNA): TGTGCCAGCAGTACGGACAGGCTCTATGGCTACACCTTC.

Comments on this clonotype: A read error may be the cause here, since a much bigger clone is one base away. The chain combines TRBV12-3 or TRBV12-4 with TRBJ1-2; tentatively, D is TRBD1 (5 bases). The CDR3 length is 14 residues. The DNA of the CDR3 is TGTACCAGCAGTTTTGGGCAGGGAAACTATGGCTACACCTTC. Its protein is CTSSFGQGNYGYTF.

The CDR3 is CASSRQGLGPLYF. CDR3 DNA: TGTGCCAGCTCACGACAGGGACTAGGCCCCTTGTACTTC. The chain combines TRBV18 with TRBJ2-5, with D possibly matching TRBD2 (8 bases). CDR3 length: 13 amino acids. Trimming removed 4 bases at V and 13 bases at J, with 19 bases between. CDR1 and CDR2 (germline): KGHSH, LQKENI.

This clonotype has at least ten counts. This sequence joins TRBV12-3 or TRBV12-4 and TRBJ2-1; D possibly corresponds to TRBD1 (6 bases). This CDR3 contains 13 residues. The V end lost 0 bases, the J end lost 10 bases, and 10 bases lay between the germline ends. The CDR3 protein is CASSLARQAEQFF. The CDR3 nucleotides are TGTGCCAGCAGTTTAGCGCGACAGGCCGAGCAGTTCTTC.

This clonotype was seen many times. J is TRBJ1-2 and V is TRBV10-1; 9 bases map to TRBD1. The germline V gene has CDR1 WNHNN and CDR2 SYGVQD (reference sequence). V dropped 9 bases and J dropped 5; count of bases not matched to a gene: 1. This CDR3 comprises 11 residues. The CDR3 reads CARTGGYGYTF. The CDR3 nucleotides are TGCGCCAGGACAGGGGGGTATGGCTACACCTTC.

This clonotype was observed at least ten times. J is TRBJ2-1 and V is TRBV7-2; 9 bases are shared with TRBD1. The ends lost 5 bases at V and 4 bases at J; junction bases unmatched: 3. Looked up from germline, CDR1 is SGHTA and CDR2 is FQGNSA. There are 14 residues in the CDR3. The CDR3 DNA reads TGTGCCAGCAGCCCGGGACAGGGTTACAATGAGCAGTTCTTC. This translates into CASSPGQGYNEQFF.

The CDR3 DNA follows: TGTGCCAGCAGTTTAAGCGGTATTGGCCAGCCCCAGCATTTT. Translating it yields CASSLSGIGQPQHF. The V call is TRBV27, the J call TRBJ1-5, with unresolved D. V was pared by 2 bases and J by 7 bases, with 12 bases between. The V gene's germline CDR1 is MNHEY and CDR2 SMNVEV (reference sequence). The CDR3 spans 14 residues.

This clonotype appeared many times. The rearrangement links TRBV11-1 to TRBJ2-7, with D hard to call. CDR3 length: 14 amino acids. Trimming cost V 3 bases and J 2 bases, with 11 bases left between them. Germline CDR1 reads SGHAT; CDR2 reads FQDESV (reference sequence). The CDR3: CASSFGRRAYEQYF. The CDR3 DNA sequence: TGTGCCAGCAGCTTCGGACGGCGCGCCTACGAGCAGTACTTC.

This clonotype was recorded many times. V gene TRBV30 combines with J gene TRBJ2-7; 12 bases are a match to TRBD2. Germline V gene lookup returns CDR1 GTSNPN and CDR2 SVGIG (reference sequence). V shed 3 bases, J shed 3 bases, and the junction held 6 bases outside the gene matches. The length of the CDR3 is 15 residues. CDR3 loop: CAWSNGLAGHYEQYF. CDR3 in DNA: TGTGCCTGGAGCAATGGACTAGCGGGACACTACGAGCAGTACTTC.

This clonotype was detected ten times or more. The chain combines TRBV20-1 with TRBJ1-4; D might be TRBD1 (5 bases). Trimming took 1 base from V and 12 from J, leaving 9 bases between them. CDR1 DFQATT and CDR2 SNEGSKA come from the germline V gene (reference sequence). The CDR3 totals 11 residues. This CDR3 is CSARGGVELFF. CDR3 DNA: TGCAGTGCTAGAGGGGGGGTGGAACTGTTTTTT.

Comments on this clonotype: A much larger clone is a single base away; this may be a read error. CDR3 residues: CASSLGTGGLEQYF. In DNA form, the CDR3 reads TGCGCCAGCAGCTTGGGAACGGGAGGGCTCGAGCAGTACTTC. The gene calls are TRBV5-1 and TRBJ2-7, with 8 bases fitting TRBD2. Germline lookup yields CDR1 SGHRS and CDR2 YFSETQ. With 0 bases clipped from V and 6 bases from J, the junction kept 5 bases outside the gene matches. The CDR3 loop spans 14 amino acids.

As to this clonotype: Without the conserved terminal phenylalanine or tryptophan, this CDR3 likely stems from a read error. The chain joins TRBV5-1 to TRBJ2-7; D is perhaps TRBD2 (6 bases). This CDR3 has 17 residues. In germline, CDR1 is SGHRS, CDR2 YFSETQ. V was trimmed by 4 bases and J by 4 bases, leaving 24 bases between them. CDR3 bases: TGCGCCAGCAGCGAAGCTACCCAGGGAGGTTTTATGTACGAGCAGTACTTG. Encoded protein: CASSEATQGGFMYEQYL.

The J gene is TRBJ2-1, the V gene TRBV18; D gene ambiguous. Germline loops: CDR1 KGHSH, CDR2 LQKENI. The CDR3 contains 13 residues. V shed 3 bases and J shed 4 bases, with 7 bases lying between them. The CDR3 nucleotides are TGTGCCAGCTCACCCACAAATTACAATGAGCAGTTCTTC. It is translated as CASSPTNYNEQFF. Looking up the rest from reference TRBV18 and TRBJ2-1 gives the full variable domain: NAGVMQNPRHLVRRRGQEARLRCSPMKGHSHVYWYRQLPEEGLKFMVYLQKENIIDESGMPKERFSAEFPKEGPSILRIQQVVRGDSAAYFCASSPTNYNEQFFGPGTRLTVL.

This clonotype was detected ten times or more. V gene TRBV5-1 combines with J gene TRBJ2-7, with D unclear. Trimming took 0 bases from V and 5 from J, leaving 12 bases between them. The CDR3 extends over 14 amino acids. Germline V CDR1 and CDR2: SGHRS, YFSETQ. The CDR3 loop is CASSLEDELNEQYF. The DNA for the CDR3 is TGCGCCAGCAGCTTGGAGGACGAGCTGAACGAGCAGTACTTC. Full variable domain (rest looked up from reference TRBV5-1 and TRBJ2-7): KAGVTQTPRYLIKTRGQQVTLSCSPISGHRSVSWYQQTPGQGLQFLFEYFSETQRNKGNFPGRFSGRQFSNSRSEMNVSTLELGDSALYLCASSLEDELNEQYFGPGTRLTVT.